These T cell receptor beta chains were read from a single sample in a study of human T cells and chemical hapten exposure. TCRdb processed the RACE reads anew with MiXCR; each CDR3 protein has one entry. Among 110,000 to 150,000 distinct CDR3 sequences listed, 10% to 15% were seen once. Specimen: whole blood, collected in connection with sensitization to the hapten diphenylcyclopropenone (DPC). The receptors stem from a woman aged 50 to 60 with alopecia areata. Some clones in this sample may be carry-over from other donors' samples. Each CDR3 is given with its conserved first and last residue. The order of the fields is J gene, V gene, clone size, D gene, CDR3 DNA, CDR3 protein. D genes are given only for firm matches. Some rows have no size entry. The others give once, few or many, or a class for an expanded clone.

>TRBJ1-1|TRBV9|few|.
TGTGCCAGCAGCGTCAGGGACACTGAAGCTTTCTTT
CASSVRDTEAFF
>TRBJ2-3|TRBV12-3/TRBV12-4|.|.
TGTGCCAGCAAGAGCGGGTTCAGCACAGATACGCAGTATTTT
CASKSGFSTDTQYF
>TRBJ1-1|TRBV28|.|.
TGTGCCAGCAGTTTATCCCAACGGCCCGCTGAAGCTTTCTTT
CASSLSQRPAEAFF
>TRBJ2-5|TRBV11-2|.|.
TGTGCCAGCAGCTTAGGGTCCGGGTTGCATAAAGAGACCCAGTACTTC
CASSLGSGLHKETQYF
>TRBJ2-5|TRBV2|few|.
TGTGCCAGCAGTGCAGTAAAGGAGACCCAGTACTTC
CASSAVKETQYF
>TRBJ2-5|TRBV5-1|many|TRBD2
TGCGCCAGCAGCTTGGGAATCCTAGCGGGAGTGGAGAAAGAGACCCAGTACTTC
CASSLGILAGVEKETQYF
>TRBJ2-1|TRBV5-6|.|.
TGTGCCAGCAGCTTTGGCAGGCCCCTCGATGAGCAGTTCTTC
CASSFGRPLDEQFF
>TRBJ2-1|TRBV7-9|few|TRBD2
TGTGCCAGCAGCACCGGACTAGCGGGAGGCCATGAGCAGTTCTTC
CASSTGLAGGHEQFF
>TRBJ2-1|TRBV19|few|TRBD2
TGTGCCAGTAGTCCAGCGGGAGGGTATAGGGATGAGCAGTTCTTC
CASSPAGGYRDEQFF
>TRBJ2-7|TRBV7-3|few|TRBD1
TGTGCCAGCGGGAAGACAGGGGGGGACGAGCAGTACTTC
CASGKTGGDEQYF
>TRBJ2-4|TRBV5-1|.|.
TGCGCCAGCAGTTTTTCGGCCACACAAAACATTCAGTACTTC
CASSFSATQNIQYF
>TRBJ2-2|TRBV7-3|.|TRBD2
TGTGCCAGCAGCTTGCACGGGACTAGCGCAAACACCGGGGAGCTGTTTTTT
CASSLHGTSANTGELFF
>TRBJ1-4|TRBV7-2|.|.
TGTGCCAGCAGCCGGGACATTAATGAAAAACTGTTTTTT
CASSRDINEKLFF
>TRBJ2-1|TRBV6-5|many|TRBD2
TGTGCCAGCAGTTACGAGACTAGCGCCAATGAGCAGTTCTTC
CASSYETSANEQFF
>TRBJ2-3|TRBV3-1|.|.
TGTGCCAGCAGCCTTACAGGTCCTAGTACGCAGTATTTT
CASSLTGPSTQYF
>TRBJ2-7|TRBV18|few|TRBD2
TGTGCCAGCTCACCACCGGCTAGCGGGAGCTACGAGCAGTACTTC
CASSPPASGSYEQYF
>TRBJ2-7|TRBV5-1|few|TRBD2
TGCGCCAGCAGCTTGAGGCTAGCGGGAGTTGAGCAGTACTTC
CASSLRLAGVEQYF
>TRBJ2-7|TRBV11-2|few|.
TGTGCCAGCAGCTTAGGACCTTTCTACGAGCAGTACTTC
CASSLGPFYEQYF
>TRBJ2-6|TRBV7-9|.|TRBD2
TGTGCCAGCAGCTTAGTACCGGGAGGGCGGCCAGCGGATGGGGCCAACGTCCTGACTTTC
CASSLVPGGRPADGANVLTF
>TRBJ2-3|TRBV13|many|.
TGTGCCAGCAGCTTCGGGGCCCTCACAGATACGCAGTATTTT
CASSFGALTDTQYF
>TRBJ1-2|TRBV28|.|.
TGTGCCAGCAGCGAAGCGAGCGGCTACACCTTC
CASSEASGYTF
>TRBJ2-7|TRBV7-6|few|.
TGTGCCAGCAGCTTAGTAGGGGTCCCCTACGAGCAGTACTTC
CASSLVGVPYEQYF
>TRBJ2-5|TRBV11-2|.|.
TGTGCCAGTGGGGGGCTCGTAAGGCAAGAGACCCAGTACTTC
CASGGLVRQETQYF
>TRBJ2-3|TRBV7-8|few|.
TGTGCCAGCAGCCCGAGACCGCCCCCGGCAGATACGCAGTATTTT
CASSPRPPPADTQYF
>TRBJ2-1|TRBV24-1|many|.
TGTGCCACCGAAGGGGCCTCGTTGGATGAGCAGTTCTTC
CATEGASLDEQFF
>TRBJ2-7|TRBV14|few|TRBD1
TGTGCCAGCAGCCACGGACAGGGCTGGGCCTACGAGCAGTACTTC
CASSHGQGWAYEQYF
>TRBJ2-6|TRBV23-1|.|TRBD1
TGCGCCAGCAGTCATGAACAGGGGGTTGCCCAGGCCAACGCCCTGACTTTC
CASSHEQGVAQANALTF
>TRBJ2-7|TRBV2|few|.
TGTGCCAGCATTGGAACAGGGTCCGAGCAGTACTTC
CASIGTGSEQYF